The 18 T cell receptor beta chains presented below share a single source sample, sequenced in a study of T-cell memory formation after mild COVID-19. TCRdb analysed the 5' RACE reads with MiXCR anew, one entry per CDR3 protein. The data contain around 340,000 distinct CDR3 sequences, around a sixth of them singletons. The specimen was PBMCs or a T cell subset sorted from them (not recorded which). The receptors were gathered from a man aged 18 to 35 who had mild COVID-19 (a few samples of this study predate the infection). Cell type and time point are not known.

The chain joins TRBV10-3 to TRBJ1-4, with D unresolved. Germline V gene sequence: CDR1 ENHRY, CDR2 SYGVKD. V was shortened by 5 bases and J by 3 bases, with 13 bases between the two germline ends. The CDR3 length is 15 residues. The CDR3 coding sequence is TGTGCCATCAGTAGAGGGCAGGCATCTAATGAAAAACTGTTTTTT. It yields the protein CAISRGQASNEKLFF.

The chain has TRBV12-3 or TRBV12-4 and TRBJ2-1, with 11 bases aligning to TRBD2. CDR3 size: 13 residues. The V and J ends lost 8 bases and 9 bases, in that order; junction bases with no gene match: 6. The CDR3 region has the DNA TGTGCCAGCCGACCCGGGACTAGCGGTGAGCAGTTCTTC. Protein product: CASRPGTSGEQFF.

This clonotype was observed a handful of times. This chain links TRBV5-1 with TRBJ1-6, with TRBD1 identical over 8 bases. The CDR3 consists of 17 residues. Germline V CDR1 and CDR2: SGHRS, YFSETQ. V shed 4 bases, J shed 0 bases, and the junction held 6 bases outside the gene matches. In DNA form, the CDR3 reads TGCGCCAGCAGCATCGACAGGGGCCTCTCCTATAATTCACCCCTCCACTTT. Amino acids: CASSIDRGLSYNSPLHF.

The gene calls are TRBV7-3 and TRBJ1-6; 10 positions match TRBD1. J lost 9 bases, V lost 5 bases, and 7 bases had no gene match. The CDR3 length is 15 residues. Looked up from germline, CDR1 is SGHTA and CDR2 is FQGTGA. The CDR3 loop reads CASSEGDRGLSPLHF. The CDR3 region has the DNA TGTGCCAGCAGCGAGGGCGACAGGGGGCTTTCACCCCTCCACTTT.

The chain employs TRBV3-1 and TRBJ1-1; TRBD1 aligns across 8 bases. The V gene's germline CDR1 is LGHDT and CDR2 YNNKEL (reference sequence). Trimming at V came to 2 bases and at J to 7 bases, leaving 3 bases not matched to a gene. This CDR3 is 13 amino acids long. This CDR3 reads CASSQTGGDEAFF. CDR3 nucleotides: TGTGCCAGCAGCCAAACAGGGGGAGATGAAGCTTTCTTT.

This clonotype occurred a few times. This chain joins TRBV5-6 and TRBJ2-7; maybe TRBD1 (6 bases). V was pared by 1 base and J by 5 bases, with 16 bases between. Per germline, CDR1 SGHDT and CDR2 YYEEEE. The CDR3 has 15 residues. CDR3: CASSLLTGTVDEQYF. DNA for the CDR3: TGTGCCAGCAGCTTGTTAACAGGGACGGTCGACGAGCAGTACTTC.

This chain connects TRBV15 to TRBJ2-3; no definite D call. This CDR3 region has 13 residues. Germline loops: CDR1 LNHNV, CDR2 YYDKDF (reference sequence). Between the trimmed V and J ends, which lost 1 base and 5 bases, there was a span of 7 bases. The CDR3 nucleotides are TGTGCCACCAGCAGAGGACCCGAAGATACGCAGTATTTT. It translates to CATSRGPEDTQYF.

This clonotype has at least ten counts. V gene TRBV5-1 combines with J gene TRBJ2-3, with D perhaps matching TRBD2 (7 bases). With 0 bases removed from V and 4 bases from J, the gap between germline ends came to 9 bases. Germline V gives CDR1 SGHRS, CDR2 YFSETQ. The CDR3 is 14 residues long. This chain's CDR3 is CASSLGGGPDTQYF. CDR3 bases: TGCGCCAGCAGCTTGGGGGGGGGCCCAGATACGCAGTATTTT.

This clonotype has a count of ten or more. The gene calls are TRBV10-3 and TRBJ1-1; 10 bases map to TRBD1. Per germline, CDR1 ENHRY and CDR2 SYGVKD. The CDR3 is 14 amino acids. V was pared by 4 bases and J by 1 base, with 0 bases of the junction left unmatched. The CDR3 loop reads CAISGDRGNTEAFF. The CDR3 DNA is TGTGCCATCAGTGGGGACAGGGGGAACACTGAAGCTTTCTTT.

The chain is built from TRBV6-2 or TRBV6-3 and TRBJ1-6; unclear D gene. The germline CDR1 and CDR2 sequences are MNHEY and SVGEGT. The CDR3 has 12 amino acids. V lost 0 bases and J lost 9, with 3 bases in between. The CDR3 loop reads CASSYSRSPLHF. CDR3 DNA sequence: TGTGCCAGCAGTTACTCGCGTTCACCCCTCCACTTT.

This clonotype was seen a handful of times. This rearrangement joins TRBV5-1 to TRBJ1-2; TRBD1 might be the D (6 bases). Trimming pared 4 bases from V and 8 bases from J, leaving 12 bases between. This CDR3 is built from 12 residues. CDR1 SGHRS and CDR2 YFSETQ come from the germline V gene. The CDR3 DNA sequence: TGCGCCAGCAGCGTGGACAGCAGGGGCTACACCTTC. It encodes CASSVDSRGYTF.

This clonotype came up a few times. The chain combines TRBV11-2 with TRBJ2-1; D is uncertain. CDR3 length: 13 amino acids. Germline loops: CDR1 SGHAT, CDR2 FQNNGV. Trimming took off 5 bases at V and 0 bases at J, with 5 bases between the two ends. The CDR3 protein is CASSASSYNEQFF. CDR3 nucleotide sequence: TGTGCCAGCAGCGCCAGCTCCTACAATGAGCAGTTCTTC.

The CDR3 region is CASSEGDRVTDTQYF. CDR3 DNA: TGCGCCAGCAGTGAAGGGGACAGGGTCACAGATACGCAGTATTTT. The V call is TRBV10-1, the J call TRBJ2-3; TRBD1 matches at 9 bases. After removal of 3 bases from V and 2 bases from J, the junction contained 3 bases not matched to a gene. Germline lookup yields CDR1 WNHNN and CDR2 SYGVQD (reference sequence). The CDR3 contains 15 residues.

This clonotype showed up many times. The chain has TRBV6-5 and TRBJ1-1; D may be TRBD1 (6 bases). The CDR3 has 15 amino acids. CDR1 is MNHEY and CDR2 is SVGAGI in the germline V gene. Trimming removed 7 bases at V and 1 base at J, with 16 bases between. The CDR3 is CASKSGGLGNTEAFF. As DNA, the CDR3 is TGTGCCAGCAAAAGTGGGGGCCTGGGGAACACTGAAGCTTTCTTT.

The sample holds a few counts of this clonotype. The chain has TRBV24-1 and TRBJ1-5, with 7 bases that match TRBD1. The V and J ends lost 4 bases and 4 bases, in that order; junction bases with no gene match: 9. This CDR3 comprises 16 residues. Germline CDR1 reads KGHDR; CDR2 reads SFDVKD. The CDR3 bases are TGTGCCACCAGTGAGGCAACAGGGGTTTGGAATCAGCCCCAGCATTTT. Translating gives CATSEATGVWNQPQHF.

The V gene is TRBV15, the J gene TRBJ2-7; D may be TRBD2 (7 bases). The V end was cut by 3 bases, the J end by 2 bases, with 20 bases between. Germline loops: CDR1 LNHNV, CDR2 YYDKDF (reference sequence). The length of the CDR3 is 17 residues. CDR3 sequence: CATSSLPRGAVPYEQYF. The CDR3 nucleotides are TGTGCCACCAGCAGTTTACCCCGGGGGGCGGTTCCCTACGAGCAGTACTTC.

The chain employs TRBV11-3 and TRBJ2-7; D ambiguous. Trimming left V 5 bases short and J 7 bases short, with 18 bases between. This CDR3 contains 14 residues. From germline, CDR1 is SGHNT and CDR2 YENEEA. The CDR3: CASSLRWPSREQYV. CDR3 coding DNA: TGTGCCAGCAGCCTCCGTTGGCCCTCCAGGGAGCAGTACGTC.

This clonotype has just a few counts. This sequence joins TRBV5-1 and TRBJ1-6; tentatively, D is TRBD1 (5 bases). Germline-derived CDR1 and CDR2 are SGHRS and YFSETQ. CDR3 length: 13 amino acids. V was pared by 1 base and J by 8 bases, with 7 bases between. The CDR3 nucleotides are TGCGCCAGCAGCTTGCGGGGGGATTCACCCCTCCACTTT. Residues: CASSLRGDSPLHF.